The rows below give T cell receptor beta chains drawn from one sample of a study of OX40 agonist ivuxolimab in advanced cancers. The table came from immunoSEQ multiplex PCR; TCRdb's copy has only in-frame clones and leaves some out. Of 70,000 to 75,000 clones listed, 90% to 95% are singletons. This material consisted of CD4+ or CD8+ T cells sorted from blood, taken in a trial of the OX40 agonist ivuxolimab. The receptor source for this set is an adult with an advanced solid tumor such as melanoma, head and neck, liver or kidney cancer. Each CDR3 is given with its conserved first and last residue. D genes are given only for firm matches.

cdr3_nt cdr3_aa j_call v_call d_call
TGCAGCGTTTCCCCGGTAGTGTATGGCTACACCTTC CSVSPVVYGYTF TRBJ1-2 TRBV29-1 .
TGTGCCAGCAGCCCCTTGGGACAGGTGAACACTGAAGCTTTCTTT CASSPLGQVNTEAFF TRBJ1-1 TRBV11-2 TRBD1
TGTGCCAGCAGTTTTAGGAGGCCTGGGGCCAACGTCCTGACTTTC CASSFRRPGANVLTF TRBJ2-6 TRBV27 .
TGTGCCAGCAGATTGGGACAGGGAAACAATCAGCCCCAGCATTTT CASRLGQGNNQPQHF TRBJ1-5 TRBV6-1 TRBD1
TGTGCCAGCAGTTCTGAAAAATCCTACGAGCAGTACTTC CASSSEKSYEQYF TRBJ2-7 TRBV27 .
TGTGCCAGCAGTTTATTGGCTAGCGGGCCCTACGAGCAGTACTTC CASSLLASGPYEQYF TRBJ2-7 TRBV27 TRBD2
TGTGCCAGCAGTTTGGGCAGGACGAACACTGAAGCTTTCTTT CASSLGRTNTEAFF TRBJ1-1 TRBV27 .
TGTGCCAGTAGTATAGGGGGGACTACTGAAGCTTTCTTT CASSIGGTTEAFF TRBJ1-1 TRBV19 .
TGCGCCAGCAGCTATTCGGACGCCTTGGGACCCCTCCACTTT CASSYSDALGPLHF TRBJ1-6 TRBV5-1 .
TGTGCCAGCAGGTCACTAGCGGGAGGGCCATACGAGCAGTACTTC CASRSLAGGPYEQYF TRBJ2-7 TRBV7-8 TRBD2
TGTGCCAGCAGTGGGGGGACTGGGGATAATTCACCCCTCCACTTT CASSGGTGDNSPLHF TRBJ1-6 TRBV25-1 .
TGCGCCAGCAGTAGGGGGTTTAACTCCTACGAGCAGTACTTC CASSRGFNSYEQYF TRBJ2-7 TRBV10-1 .
TGTGCCATCAGTGGGACTAGCGGGAGTCTCGAGCAGTACTTC CAISGTSGSLEQYF TRBJ2-7 TRBV10-3 TRBD2
TGCGCCAGCAGCTTGGGCGCACCGGGACTAGCGTTACTCTATACCTACAATGAGCAGTTCTTC CASSLGAPGLALLYTYNEQFF TRBJ2-1 TRBV5-1 TRBD2
TGTGCCAGCAGTTCAACCCCGGGACTTTACACCGGGGAGCTGTTTTTT CASSSTPGLYTGELFF TRBJ2-2 TRBV7-9 .
TGTGCCAGCTCACCGACTAGCGGTTGGAATGAGCAGTTCTTC CASSPTSGWNEQFF TRBJ2-1 TRBV18 TRBD2
TGTGCCAGCAGCGCCCCCGGGACTAGTTCACTTTGGGGGGCAAACAATGAGCAGTTCTTC CASSAPGTSSLWGANNEQFF TRBJ2-1 TRBV9 TRBD2
TGTGCCAGCAGCTTCCGGACGAATAATGAGCAGTTCTTC CASSFRTNNEQFF TRBJ2-1 TRBV7-2 .
TGCGCCAGCAGCAGGGGACTAGCGGGAGTGGCAACCGGGGAGCTGTTTTTT CASSRGLAGVATGELFF TRBJ2-2 TRBV5-1 TRBD2
TGTGCCTGGGACAGGGGTCTTTACTATGGCTACACCTTC CAWDRGLYYGYTF TRBJ1-2 TRBV30 TRBD1